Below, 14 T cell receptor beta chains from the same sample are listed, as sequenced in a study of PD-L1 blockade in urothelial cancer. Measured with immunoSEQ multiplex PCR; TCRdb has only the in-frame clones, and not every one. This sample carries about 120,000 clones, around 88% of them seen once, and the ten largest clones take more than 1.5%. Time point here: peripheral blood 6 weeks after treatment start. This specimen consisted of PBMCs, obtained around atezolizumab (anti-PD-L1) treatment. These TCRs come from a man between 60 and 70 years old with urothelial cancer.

The CDR3 sequence is CASSVGGQRQETQYF. The CDR3 nucleotides are TGTGCCAGCAGCGTGGGGGGACAGCGCCAAGAGACCCAGTACTTC. The rearrangement uses TRBV9 and TRBJ2-5, with D perhaps matching TRBD1 (7 bases). The CDR3 is made up of 15 amino acids. Germline V gives CDR1 SGDLS, CDR2 YYNGEE. Trimming stripped 2 bases from V and 1 base from J, with 12 bases between.

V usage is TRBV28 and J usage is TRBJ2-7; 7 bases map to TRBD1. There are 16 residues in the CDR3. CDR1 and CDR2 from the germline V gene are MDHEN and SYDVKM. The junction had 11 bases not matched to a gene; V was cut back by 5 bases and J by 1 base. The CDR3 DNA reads TGTGCCAGCAGTCCATACCGACAGGGACAGTCCTACGAGCAGTACTTC. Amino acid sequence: CASSPYRQGQSYEQYF.

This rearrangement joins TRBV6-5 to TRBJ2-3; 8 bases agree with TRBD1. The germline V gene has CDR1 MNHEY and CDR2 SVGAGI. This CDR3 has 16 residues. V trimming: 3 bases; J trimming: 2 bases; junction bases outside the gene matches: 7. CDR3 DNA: TGTGCCAGCAGTTATCAGGGGGCCGTTCCCACAGATACGCAGTATTTT. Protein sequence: CASSYQGAVPTDTQYF.

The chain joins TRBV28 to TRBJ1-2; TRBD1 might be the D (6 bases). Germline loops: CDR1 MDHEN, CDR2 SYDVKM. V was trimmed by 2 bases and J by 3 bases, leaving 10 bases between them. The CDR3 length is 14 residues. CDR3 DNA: TGTGCCAGCAGTTTAAATGCAGGGGACTATGGCTACACCTTC. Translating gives CASSLNAGDYGYTF.

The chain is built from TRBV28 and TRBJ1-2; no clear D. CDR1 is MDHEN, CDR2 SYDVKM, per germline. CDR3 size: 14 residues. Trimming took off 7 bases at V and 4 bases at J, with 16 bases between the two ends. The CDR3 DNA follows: TGTGCCAGCATTGCCGGAGGGCCGCCCTATGGCTACACCTTC. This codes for CASIAGGPPYGYTF.

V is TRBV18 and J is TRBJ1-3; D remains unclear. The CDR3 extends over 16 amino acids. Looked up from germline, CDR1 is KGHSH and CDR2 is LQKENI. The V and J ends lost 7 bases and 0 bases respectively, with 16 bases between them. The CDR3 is CASLKSRFSSGNTIYF. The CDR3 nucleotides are TGTGCCAGCTTAAAGTCCAGGTTCAGCTCTGGAAACACCATATATTTT.

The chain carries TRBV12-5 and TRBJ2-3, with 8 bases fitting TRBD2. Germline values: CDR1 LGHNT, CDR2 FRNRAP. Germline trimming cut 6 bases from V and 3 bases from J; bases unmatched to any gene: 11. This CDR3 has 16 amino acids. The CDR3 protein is CASGPGVAGSTDTQYF. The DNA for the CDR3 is TGTGCTAGTGGACCCGGGGTAGCGGGGTCGACAGATACGCAGTATTTT.

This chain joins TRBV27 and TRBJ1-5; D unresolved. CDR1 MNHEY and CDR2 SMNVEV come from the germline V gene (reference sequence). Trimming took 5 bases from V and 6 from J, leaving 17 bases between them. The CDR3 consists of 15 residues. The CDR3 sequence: CASSIGWAGGQPQHF. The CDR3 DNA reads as TGTGCCAGCAGTATAGGTTGGGCGGGAGGTCAGCCCCAGCATTTT.

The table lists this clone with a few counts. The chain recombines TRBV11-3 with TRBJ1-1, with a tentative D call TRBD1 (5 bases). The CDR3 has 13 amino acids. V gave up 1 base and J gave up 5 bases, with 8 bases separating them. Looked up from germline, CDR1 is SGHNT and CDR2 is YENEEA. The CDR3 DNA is TGTGCCAGCAGCTTAGTAGGGGAAACTGAAGCTTTCTTT. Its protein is CASSLVGETEAFF.

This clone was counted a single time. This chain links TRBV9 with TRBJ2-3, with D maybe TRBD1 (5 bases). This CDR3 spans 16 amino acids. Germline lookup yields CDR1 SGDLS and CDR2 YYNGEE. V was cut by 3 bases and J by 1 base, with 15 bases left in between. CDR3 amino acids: CASSGGGAFGTDTQYF. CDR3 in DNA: TGTGCCAGCAGCGGGGGTGGGGCTTTTGGCACAGATACGCAGTATTTT. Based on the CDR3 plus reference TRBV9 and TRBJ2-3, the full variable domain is DSGVTQTPKHLITATGQRVTLRCSPRSGDLSVYWYQQSLDQGLQFLIQYYNGEERAKGNILERFSAQQFPDLHSELNLSSLELGDSALYFCASSGGGAFGTDTQYFGPGTRLTVL.

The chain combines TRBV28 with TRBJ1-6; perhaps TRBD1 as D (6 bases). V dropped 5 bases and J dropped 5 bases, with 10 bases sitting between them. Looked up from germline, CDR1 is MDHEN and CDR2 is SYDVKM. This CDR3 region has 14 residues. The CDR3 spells CASSKAGDNSPLHF. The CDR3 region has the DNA TGTGCCAGCAGTAAAGCAGGGGATAATTCACCCCTCCACTTT.

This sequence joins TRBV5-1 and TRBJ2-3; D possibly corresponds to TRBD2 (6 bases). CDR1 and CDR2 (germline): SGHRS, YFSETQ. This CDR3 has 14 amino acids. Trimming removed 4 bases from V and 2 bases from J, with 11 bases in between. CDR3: CASSPGGDTDTQYF. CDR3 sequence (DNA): TGCGCCAGCAGCCCTGGAGGGGACACAGATACGCAGTATTTT.

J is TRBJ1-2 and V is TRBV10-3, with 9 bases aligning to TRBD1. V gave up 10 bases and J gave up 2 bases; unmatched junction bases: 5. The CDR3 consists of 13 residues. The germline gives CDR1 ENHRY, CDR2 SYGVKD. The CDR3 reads CATGQGGNYGYTF. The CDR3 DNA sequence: TGTGCCACGGGACAGGGCGGAAACTATGGCTACACCTTC.

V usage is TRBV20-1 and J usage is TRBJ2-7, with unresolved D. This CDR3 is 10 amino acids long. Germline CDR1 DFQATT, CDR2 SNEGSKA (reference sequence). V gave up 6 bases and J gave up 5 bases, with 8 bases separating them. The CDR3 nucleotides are TGCAGTGCGTCCTATAACGAGCAGTACTTC. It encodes CSASYNEQYF.